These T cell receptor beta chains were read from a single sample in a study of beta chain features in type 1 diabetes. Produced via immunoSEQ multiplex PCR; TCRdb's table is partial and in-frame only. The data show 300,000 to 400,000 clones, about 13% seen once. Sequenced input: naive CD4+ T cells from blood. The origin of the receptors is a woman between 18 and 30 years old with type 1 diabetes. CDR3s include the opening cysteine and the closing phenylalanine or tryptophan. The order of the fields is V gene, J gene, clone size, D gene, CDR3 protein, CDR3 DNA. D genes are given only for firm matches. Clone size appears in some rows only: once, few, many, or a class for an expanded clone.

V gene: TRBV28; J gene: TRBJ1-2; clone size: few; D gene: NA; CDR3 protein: CASSAVNYGYTF; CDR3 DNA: TGTGCCAGCAGTGCAGTTAACTATGGCTACACCTTC
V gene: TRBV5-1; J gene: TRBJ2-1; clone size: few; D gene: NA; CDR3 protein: CASTPLVPSYNEQFF; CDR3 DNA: TGCGCCAGCACCCCACTCGTACCATCCTACAATGAGCAGTTCTTC
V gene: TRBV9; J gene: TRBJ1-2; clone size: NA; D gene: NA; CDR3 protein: CASSPRGVDYGYTF; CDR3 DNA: TGTGCCAGCAGCCCTCGCGGTGTAGACTATGGCTACACCTTC
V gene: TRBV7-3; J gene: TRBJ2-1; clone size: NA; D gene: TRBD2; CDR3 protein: CASSGGLAGRNEQFF; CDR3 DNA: TGTGCCAGCAGCGGGGGACTAGCGGGACGCAATGAGCAGTTCTTC
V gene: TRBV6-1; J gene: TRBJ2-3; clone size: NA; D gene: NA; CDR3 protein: CASSVTSGVRTDTQYF; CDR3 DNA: TGTGCCAGCAGTGTCACCTCGGGGGTCCGCACAGATACGCAGTATTTT
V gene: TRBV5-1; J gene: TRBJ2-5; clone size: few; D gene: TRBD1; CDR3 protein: CASSSSRTGRQETQYF; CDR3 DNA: TGCGCCAGCAGCTCTTCTAGGACAGGGCGGCAAGAGACCCAGTACTTC
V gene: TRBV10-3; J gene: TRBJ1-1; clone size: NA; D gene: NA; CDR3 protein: CAISEHIAEAFF; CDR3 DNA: TGTGCCATCAGTGAGCATATAGCTGAAGCTTTCTTT
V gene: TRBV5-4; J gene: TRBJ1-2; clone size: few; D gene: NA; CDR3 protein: CASSPGVGSYTF; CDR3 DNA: TGTGCCAGCAGCCCCGGAGTGGGTAGCTACACCTTC
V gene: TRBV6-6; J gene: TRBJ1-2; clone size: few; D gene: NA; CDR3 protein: CASSFPEGVNYGYTF; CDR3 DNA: TGTGCCAGCAGTTTTCCCGAGGGGGTAAACTATGGCTACACCTTC
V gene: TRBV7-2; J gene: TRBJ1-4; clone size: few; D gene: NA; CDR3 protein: CASNFAGTEKLFF; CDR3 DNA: TGTGCCAGCAACTTTGCGGGGACTGAAAAACTGTTTTTT
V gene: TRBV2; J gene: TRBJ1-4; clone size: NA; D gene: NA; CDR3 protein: CASSSQGRGSNEKLFF; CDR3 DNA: TGTGCCAGCAGCTCACAGGGCAGGGGCTCAAATGAAAAACTGTTTTTT
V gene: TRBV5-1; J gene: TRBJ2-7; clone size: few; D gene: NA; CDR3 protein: CASSQTSMVEQYF; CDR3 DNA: TGCGCCAGCAGCCAGACTAGTATGGTCGAGCAGTACTTC
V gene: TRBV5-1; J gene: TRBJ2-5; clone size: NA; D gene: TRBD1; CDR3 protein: CASSLAGTGVETQYF; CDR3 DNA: TGCGCCAGCAGCTTGGCCGGGACAGGGGTGGAGACCCAGTACTTC
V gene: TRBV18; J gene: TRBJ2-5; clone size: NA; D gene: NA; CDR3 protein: CASSDRGSGETQYF; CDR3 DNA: TGTGCCAGCTCAGACCGGGGATCAGGAGAGACCCAGTACTTC
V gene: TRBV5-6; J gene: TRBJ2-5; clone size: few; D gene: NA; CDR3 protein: CASSLEPTGYQETQYF; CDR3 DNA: TGTGCCAGCAGCTTGGAACCTACAGGGTACCAAGAGACCCAGTACTTC
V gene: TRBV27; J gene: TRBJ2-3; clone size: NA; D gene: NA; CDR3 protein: CASSLGLPLRDTQYF; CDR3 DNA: TGTGCCAGCAGTTTAGGGCTCCCCCTGCGAGATACGCAGTATTTT
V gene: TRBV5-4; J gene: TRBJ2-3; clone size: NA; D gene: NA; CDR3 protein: CASSLRAGSTDTQYF; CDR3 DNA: TGTGCCAGCAGCTTGAGGGCAGGGAGCACAGATACGCAGTATTTT
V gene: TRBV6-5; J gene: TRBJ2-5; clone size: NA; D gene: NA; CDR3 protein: CASRPTGFGSETQYF; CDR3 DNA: TGTGCCAGCAGGCCTACAGGGTTTGGGTCGGAGACCCAGTACTTC
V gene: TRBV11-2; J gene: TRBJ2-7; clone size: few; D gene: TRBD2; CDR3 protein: CASSFAGTSYEQYF; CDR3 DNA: TGTGCCAGCAGCTTCGCCGGGACTAGCTACGAGCAGTACTTC
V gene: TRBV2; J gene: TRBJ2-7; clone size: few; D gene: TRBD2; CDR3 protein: CASRRSSGSALDF; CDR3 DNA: TGTGCCAGCAGGAGATCTAGCGGGAGTGCTCTCGATTTC
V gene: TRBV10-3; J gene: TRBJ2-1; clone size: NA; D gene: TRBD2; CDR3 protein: CAISERSGSSYNEQFF; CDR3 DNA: TGTGCCATCAGTGAGCGTAGCGGGAGCTCCTACAATGAGCAGTTCTTC
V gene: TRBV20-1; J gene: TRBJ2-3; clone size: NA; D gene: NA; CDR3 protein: CSASWALVQYF; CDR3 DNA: TGCAGTGCTAGTTGGGCTTTGGTGCAGTATTTT
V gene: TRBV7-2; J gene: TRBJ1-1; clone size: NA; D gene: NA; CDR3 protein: CASSPGRGTEAFF; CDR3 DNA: TGTGCCAGCAGCCCGGGGAGGGGCACTGAAGCTTTCTTT
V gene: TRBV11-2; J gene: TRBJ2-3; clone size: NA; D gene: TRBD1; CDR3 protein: CASSPDRVSTDTQYF; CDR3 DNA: TGTGCCAGCAGCCCCGACAGGGTGAGCACAGATACGCAGTATTTT
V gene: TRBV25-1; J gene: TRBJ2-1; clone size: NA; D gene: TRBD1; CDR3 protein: CASSEGTGPYNEQFF; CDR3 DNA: TGTGCCAGCAGTGAAGGGACAGGTCCCTACAATGAGCAGTTCTTC
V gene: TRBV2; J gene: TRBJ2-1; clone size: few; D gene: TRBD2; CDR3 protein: CASSAGTSGRSSYNEQFF; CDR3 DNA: TGTGCCAGCAGTGCAGGGACTAGCGGGAGGAGCTCCTACAATGAGCAGTTCTTC